The TCR beta chain described here comes from a study of blood T cell repertoires in COVID-19. Turning to the study itself: The samples span acute and convalescent COVID-19 from the United States, Italy and Spain. PBMCs, B-cell-depleted T cells, or T cells provided the cDNA or gDNA that made up the material.

Original processing methods: For nucleated cells, counts were estimated from reference gene primer amplification. This table comes from immunoSEQ multiplex PCR, and its TCRdb copy is limited to in-frame clones, with some not included. The DNA was the basis for D and trimming; V, J and clone size are from that table. The sample has approximately 310,000 clones; around 87% are singletons. This CDR3 is 15 amino acids long. Germline V lookup: CDR1 SQVTM, CDR2 ANQGSEA. V dropped 2 bases and J dropped 6; count of bases not matched to a gene: 10. The material sequenced was peripheral blood. The sequence was obtained from a woman between 50 and 59 years old who had recovered from COVID-19. The chain combines TRBV29-1 with TRBJ1-2; 9 bases agree with TRBD1. The CDR3 sequence is CSVEWRPDRGHGYTF. DNA of the CDR3: TGCAGCGTTGAATGGAGACCGGACAGGGGCCATGGCTACACCTTC.